This T cell receptor (beta chain) was identified during a study of shared T cell receptors in the human thymus (dated by TCRdb to 2020 to 2023). Looking at the study overall: The study investigated the way shared, self-reactive T-cell receptor alpha chains are produced in the human thymus.

Preparation of the library involved the immunoSEQ multiplex PCR assay. Here the immuneACCESS table is served through TCRdb, limited to in-frame sequences with V and J called. Missing clones are a known gap in these copies; in checked studies unresolved V genes cover under half, and the rest lacks a known reason. Across this sample there are roughly 550,000 clones, with approximately 80% seen only once. The ten largest clones take up roughly 0.013% of the sample. Of note for this clone: No antigen is known for it. The record has no base qualities; no much larger clone is one base away.

Trimming removed 4 bases from V and 0 bases from J, leaving 4 bases between the germline ends. CDR1 and CDR2 (SEHNR, FQNEAQ) derive from the germline V gene (reference sequence). The CDR3 starts with the cysteine, ends with the phenylalanine, and has 13 residues. Only CDR3 DNA is held: 39 bases, read in frame from base 1. The data also belong to a second study, concerning human thymus T cells. The second source states: The donors were immunologically healthy infants in Finland who had open corrective cardiac surgery for congenital heart defects. Thymus tissue was obtained as surgical resects removed during corrective cardiac surgery. Biased V and J gene segment usage appeared to be present in both thymic and peripheral blood repertoires. According to the related research, thymic TCR repertoires were highly overlapping among unrelated individuals. The study characterized TCR alpha and beta repertoires from roughly eight infant thymus samples and a few related peripheral blood samples. Donor ages ranging from about 7 to 244 days were recorded, and more than five male and a couple of female infants were included in the cohort. Thymocytes were released mechanically from tissue and stored at -70 °C as pellets of roughly 8.5-32 million cells. Genomic DNA was extracted from frozen cell pellets with a QIAsymphony instrument. The immunoSEQ multiplex PCR assay was used to amplify the TCRB and TCRAD loci from a standardized quantity of quality-controlled genomic DNA. Amplicons spanned the V(D)J region at a length sufficient to cover the CDR3 and identify V and J genes. The commercial immunoSEQ service was used to sequence amplicons on an Illumina platform. Primer bias and sequencing errors were corrected using previously described methods, and TCRAD and TCRB definitions followed the IMGT database. The repertoires were analysed using immunoSEQ Analyzer 3.0 and VDJTools for basic statistics, V/J segment usage, diversity estimates, rarefaction and pairwise overlap. To estimate diversity, the Chao1, ChaoE, Efron-Thisted, Shannon and inverse Simpson indices were applied, and diversity was also estimated on datasets down-sampled to the smallest sample. Repertoire overlap used strict matching of CDR3 nucleotide sequence, V gene and J gene, with Jaccard-based multidimensional scaling clustering. On average, thymus samples gave 650,000 to 1,000,000 unique TCRB clonotypes, whereas blood samples gave roughly 80,000.

Material for sequencing was thymocytes. The rearrangement joined TRBV7-9 to TRBJ1-5, with the identity of the D gene unclear. The sequence was obtained from a boy in the first two years of life with a congenital heart defect. Donor details come from another sample of the same person, matched by shared clones. The CDR3 reads CASSSYSNQPQHF. Read as DNA, the sequence is TGTGCCAGCAGCTCTTATAGCAATCAGCCCCAGCATTTT.